Listed here is a single T cell receptor (beta chain). This entry comes from a study of blood T cell repertoires in COVID-19. On the study more broadly: Whether acute or convalescent, the COVID-19 samples came from the United States, Italy and Spain. T cells, B-cell-depleted T cells, or PBMCs provided the cDNA or gDNA that served as material.

The CDR3 has 15 amino acids. Germline V gene sequence: CDR1 MDHEN, CDR2 SYDVKM. Trimming took 8 bases from V and 1 from J; bases not matched to a gene: 7. Original analysis: Amplified reference gene primers provided the basis for estimating nucleated cell counts. Sequencing used immunoSEQ multiplex PCR; TCRdb keeps in-frame clones, though not all of them. Clone size and the V and J calls come from that table; the DNA yielded D and trimming. The profile shows more than 85,000 clones, 88% of them singletons. What was sequenced was peripheral blood. The chain joins TRBV28 to TRBJ2-3; 9 positions agree with TRBD2. The sequence was obtained from a woman aged 50 to 60 with acute or convalescent COVID-19. The CDR3 DNA reads as TGTGCCAGCCTTGTCCAGCGGGGGGGCACAGATACGCAGTATTTT. It specifies CASLVQRGGTDTQYF.